The 20 T cell receptor beta chains listed next were all sequenced from one sample in a study of tumor-infiltrating lymphocytes in localized non-small cell lung cancer. Measured with immunoSEQ multiplex PCR; TCRdb has only the in-frame clones, and not every one. Counted here are about 15,000 clones, around 66% occurring once; the ten biggest clones make up 4.5% to 7.5%. Sequenced material: lung tumor tissue. These receptors came from a human donor with non-small cell lung cancer.

J is TRBJ1-5 and V is TRBV5-1, with TRBD1 as a possible D gene (6 bases). Looked up from germline, CDR1 is SGHRS and CDR2 is YFSETQ. This CDR3 has 13 residues. Between the trimmed V and J ends, which lost 4 bases and 5 bases, there was a span of 10 bases. The CDR3: CASSIQGDQPQHF. For the CDR3, the DNA is TGCGCCAGCAGCATACAGGGAGATCAGCCCCAGCATTTT.

The V and J genes are TRBV19 and TRBJ2-7; the D gene is possibly TRBD2 (5 bases). The CDR3 has 12 amino acids. Germline CDR1 LNHDA, CDR2 SQIVND (reference sequence). The ends were cut back, 3 bases at V and 7 bases at J, with 10 bases in the middle. Written as DNA, the CDR3 is TGTGCCAGTAGTATGGCCGGGGTGGAGCAGTACTTC. This sequence encodes CASSMAGVEQYF. Looking up the rest from reference TRBV19 and TRBJ2-7 gives the full variable domain: DGGITQSPKYLFRKEGQNVTLSCEQNLNHDAMYWYRQDPGQGLRLIYYSQIVNDFQKGDIAEGYSVSREKKESFPLTVTSAQKNPTAFYLCASSMAGVEQYFGPGTRLTVT.

The chain is built from TRBV9 and TRBJ2-7, with 10 nucleotides matching TRBD2. Germline CDR1 and CDR2: SGDLS and YYNGEE. V dropped 0 bases and J dropped 4; count of bases not matched to a gene: 10. The length of the CDR3 is 17 residues. The CDR3 reads CASSVAPSLAGEYEQYF. The CDR3 DNA sequence: TGTGCCAGCAGCGTAGCCCCTTCCCTAGCGGGGGAGTACGAGCAGTACTTC.

This rearrangement joins TRBV5-4 to TRBJ1-2, with 10 nucleotides matching TRBD1. In germline, CDR1 is SGHNT, CDR2 YYREEE (reference sequence). The CDR3 loop spans 14 amino acids. J gave up 8 bases and V 9 bases, and 13 bases lay outside the gene matches. The chain's CDR3 is CAIRHQDRGVGYTF. The CDR3 nucleotides are TGTGCCATACGGCATCAGGACAGGGGGGTAGGCTACACCTTC.

The V and J genes are TRBV29-1 and TRBJ2-3, with TRBD1 identical over 7 bases. The CDR3 runs to 16 residues. CDR1 is SQVTM and CDR2 is ANQGSEA in the germline V gene. Trimming removed 6 bases from V and 0 bases from J; junction bases left unmatched: 12. CDR3 nucleotide sequence: TGCAGCGTGGGGGTCCGAGGGGGCGGAAGCACAGATACGCAGTATTTT. It specifies CSVGVRGGGSTDTQYF.

This chain connects TRBV2 to TRBJ2-3; D unresolved. V gave up 3 bases and J gave up 1 base, with 8 bases separating them. Germline V gene data show CDR1 as SNHLY and CDR2 as FYNNEI. The CDR3 extends over 14 amino acids. The CDR3 reads CASSEVWGTDTQYF. In nucleotides, the CDR3 is TGTGCCAGCAGTGAGGTCTGGGGCACAGATACGCAGTATTTT.

This clone was picked up a small number of times. J is TRBJ1-2 and V is TRBV6-6; D remains ambiguous. Germline V lookup: CDR1 MNHNY, CDR2 SVGAGI (reference sequence). The length of the CDR3 is 12 residues. Trimming shortened V by 6 bases and J by 6 bases, and 11 bases separated the two germline ends. CDR3 residues: CASRNRGHGYTF. CDR3 coding DNA: TGTGCCAGCAGGAACAGAGGCCATGGCTACACCTTC.

In its sample, this clone is medium-sized (0.01 to 0.1%). The genes are TRBV6-1 and TRBJ2-1; 8 nucleotides align to TRBD2. CDR1 is MNHNS, CDR2 SASEGT, per germline. J lost 3 bases, V lost 3 bases, and 4 bases had no gene match. CDR3 length equals 15 residues. DNA of the CDR3: TGTGCCAGCAGTGATCAAGCGGGAGTCTACAATGAGCAGTTCTTC. Its protein product is CASSDQAGVYNEQFF.

The chain has TRBV5-5 and TRBJ2-5; 8 bases align to TRBD1. The CDR3 covers 14 residues. Per germline, CDR1 SGHKS and CDR2 YYEKEE (reference sequence). V shed 2 bases, J shed 4 bases, and the junction held 4 bases outside the gene matches. The CDR3 sequence is CASSLQGGAETQYF. The CDR3 DNA reads TGTGCCAGCAGCTTACAGGGGGGCGCAGAGACCCAGTACTTC.

This rearrangement joins TRBV27 to TRBJ2-7; 8 bases map to TRBD1. The V gene's germline CDR1 is MNHEY and CDR2 SMNVEV (reference sequence). After removal of 6 bases from V and 5 bases from J, the junction contained 15 bases not matched to a gene. The length of the CDR3 is 16 residues. The CDR3 region is CASSGISGTGADEQYF. Here the CDR3 DNA reads TGTGCCAGCAGCGGGATCTCCGGGACAGGAGCCGACGAGCAGTACTTC.

This clone was seen only a few times. The chain combines TRBV19 with TRBJ2-2; D is perhaps TRBD2 (5 bases). The germline CDR1 and CDR2 sequences are LNHDA and SQIVND (reference sequence). The CDR3 has 15 amino acids. The ends were cut back, 7 bases at V and 3 bases at J, with 15 bases in the middle. The CDR3 sequence is CASNPASTYTGELFF. Written as DNA, the CDR3 is TGTGCCAGTAACCCGGCTAGCACTTACACCGGGGAGCTGTTTTTT.

This clone was observed a handful of times. This chain joins TRBV7-8 and TRBJ1-1, with 10 bases fitting TRBD1. Germline CDR1 reads SGHVS; CDR2 reads FQNEAQ. This CDR3 is built from 12 residues. V was pared by 8 bases and J by 6 bases, with 3 bases of the junction left unmatched. The CDR3 protein is CASGDRGPEAFF. Here the CDR3 DNA reads TGTGCCAGCGGGGACAGGGGCCCTGAAGCTTTCTTT.

This chain links TRBV6-5 with TRBJ1-2; D unclear. The V and J ends lost 4 bases and 8 bases respectively, with 8 bases between them. Germline CDR1 MNHEY, CDR2 SVGAGI. This CDR3 is built from 11 residues. CDR3 region: CASSSGRGYTF. The DNA of the CDR3 is TGTGCCAGCAGTTCTGGACGGGGCTACACCTTC.

The gene calls are TRBV5-5 and TRBJ2-7, with 8 positions matching TRBD1. Germline trimming cut 5 bases from V and 6 bases from J; bases unmatched to any gene: 4. The CDR3 is 12 residues long. The germline V gene encodes CDR1 SGHKS and CDR2 YYEKEE (reference sequence). The DNA for the CDR3 is TGTGCCAGCAGGACTGGGACAGGCGAGCAGTACTTC. As protein: CASRTGTGEQYF. The full variable domain, with the rest looked up from reference TRBV5-5 and TRBJ2-7, is DAGVTQSPTHLIKTRGQQVTLRCSPISGHKSVSWYQQVLGQGPQFIFQYYEKEERGRGNFPDRFSARQFPNYSSELNVNALLLGDSALYLCASRTGTGEQYFGPGTRLTVT.

This chain links TRBV5-1 with TRBJ2-5, with D unclear. The CDR3 extends over 14 amino acids. The germline V gene has CDR1 SGHRS and CDR2 YFSETQ. The V gene lost 0 bases and the J gene lost 1 base, with 7 bases spanning the gap. CDR3: CASSLGDRQETQYF. The CDR3 DNA reads TGCGCCAGCAGCTTGGGCGACCGCCAAGAGACCCAGTACTTC.

CDR3 sequence (DNA): TGTGCCAGCAGCGTAGACCCCAGGCGAGGACAGGGCTTCACTGAAGCTTTCTTT. This codes for CASSVDPRRGQGFTEAFF. The chain links TRBV9 to TRBJ1-1; 8 bases are shared with TRBD1. The CDR3 runs to 18 residues. V dropped 0 bases and J dropped 4; count of bases not matched to a gene: 14. Germline lookup yields CDR1 SGDLS and CDR2 YYNGEE. The full variable domain, completed using reference TRBV9 and TRBJ1-1, is DSGVTQTPKHLITATGQRVTLRCSPRSGDLSVYWYQQSLDQGLQFLIQYYNGEERAKGNILERFSAQQFPDLHSELNLSSLELGDSALYFCASSVDPRRGQGFTEAFFGQGTRLTVV.

The rearrangement links TRBV19 to TRBJ2-1; 9 nucleotides align to TRBD1. The CDR3 runs 16 residues. With 2 bases clipped from V and 4 bases from J, the junction kept 6 bases outside the gene matches. CDR1 LNHDA and CDR2 SQIVND come from the germline V gene (reference sequence). Written as DNA, the CDR3 is TGTGCCAGTAGTATACTACCGACAGGGGGTTACAATGAGCAGTTCTTC. Its translation is CASSILPTGGYNEQFF.

The J gene is TRBJ2-7, the V gene TRBV29-1; tentatively, D is TRBD2 (6 bases). This CDR3 region has 13 residues. The germline gives CDR1 SQVTM, CDR2 ANQGSEA. The V gene lost 8 bases and the J gene lost 1 base, with 15 bases spanning the gap. The CDR3 region is CSTGDWGSYEQYF. The CDR3 DNA reads as TGCAGCACCGGGGACTGGGGATCCTACGAGCAGTACTTC.

This clone showed up just once. The rearrangement joins TRBV5-1 to TRBJ2-3, with D possibly matching TRBD1 (5 bases). V lost 2 bases and J lost 1, with 5 bases in between. The CDR3 consists of 13 residues. Per germline, CDR1 SGHRS and CDR2 YFSETQ. In DNA form, the CDR3 reads TGCGCCAGCAGCTTACAGGGCACAGATACGCAGTATTTT. Translating gives CASSLQGTDTQYF.

This clone has a handful of counts. This chain joins TRBV7-8 and TRBJ1-5, with no clear D. The CDR3 spans 13 residues. Per germline, CDR1 SGHVS and CDR2 FQNEAQ. Trimming pared 5 bases from V and 2 bases from J, leaving 7 bases between. CDR3 residues: CASSQSGNQPQHF. In DNA form, the CDR3 reads TGTGCCAGCAGCCAGAGCGGCAATCAGCCCCAGCATTTT.